Included here is one T cell receptor (beta chain) sequence, with context. The data were taken from a study of response to subunit inactivated influenza vaccine. This CDR3 is 13 amino acids long. V lost 3 bases to trimming and J lost 4 bases, with 10 bases between them. Germline CDR1 is DFQATT and CDR2 is SNEGSKA (reference sequence). MiXCR, run by TCRdb on the RT-PCR reads, gives a single entry per CDR3 protein. The table lists 500,000 or so distinct CDR3 sequences, approximately 15% of them singletons. The rearrangement links TRBV20-1 to TRBJ2-1; a weak D match, TRBD2 (6 bases). The starting material was CD4+ T cells sorted from PBMCs, obtained around 2 years after vaccination. The receptor was derived from a man between 45 and 75 years old who received an inactivated influenza vaccine. CDR3 region: CSAREGLYNEQFF. In nucleotides, the CDR3 is TGCAGTGCTAGGGAGGGCCTGTACAATGAGCAGTTCTTC.